These T cell receptor beta chains were read from a single sample in a study of T cell responses to AZD1222 COVID-19 vaccine. Libraries were prepared by immunoSEQ multiplex PCR; TCRdb keeps only in-frame clonotypes and omits some of them. The sample holds roughly 100,000 clones, roughly 89% seen once. The specimen was peripheral blood, collected 28 days after the second AZD1222 dose. All receptors derive from an adult who received the AZD1222 COVID-19 vaccine. The CDR3 runs from the conserved cysteine through the conserved F or W. A D gene is named only where the DNA matches it firmly. Clone size is shown for a subset of rows, as once, few, many or a class of expanded clone.

CDR3: CASSDNKAQHF
DNA: TGTGCCAGCAGTGACAACAAGGCCCAGCATTTT
size: -
D: -
J: TRBJ1-5
V: TRBV6-1
length: 11

CDR3: CASSSGTSGRAGVNEQFF
DNA: TGCGCCAGCAGCTCGGGGACTAGCGGGAGGGCCGGGGTCAATGAGCAGTTCTTC
size: -
D: TRBD2
J: TRBJ2-1
V: TRBV5-1
length: 18

CDR3: CASSVQGSSGNTIYF
DNA: TGTGCCAGCAGTGTACAAGGGAGCTCTGGAAACACCATATATTTT
size: -
D: -
J: TRBJ1-3
V: TRBV2
length: 15

CDR3: CASSLERGSWMIGEAFF
DNA: TGCGCCAGCAGCTTGGAACGTGGCAGTTGGATGATCGGTGAAGCTTTCTTT
size: -
D: -
J: TRBJ1-1
V: TRBV5-1
length: 17

CDR3: CASSLVRLAGLYNEQFF
DNA: TGTGCCAGCAGTTTAGTCCGACTAGCGGGTCTCTACAATGAGCAGTTCTTC
size: -
D: TRBD2
J: TRBJ2-1
V: TRBV6-2/TRBV6-3
length: 17

CDR3: CASSLTGTLRTDTQYF
DNA: TGTGCCAGCAGCTTAACTGGGACTCTCCGCACAGATACGCAGTATTTT
size: -
D: -
J: TRBJ2-3
V: TRBV7-3
length: 16

CDR3: CASSQAQGTQYF
DNA: TGTGCCAGCAGCCAGGCCCAGGGGACCCAGTACTTC
size: once
D: -
J: TRBJ2-5
V: TRBV3-1/TRBV3-2
length: 12

CDR3: CASRSPGTTGELFF
DNA: TGTGCCAGCAGGAGTCCGGGGACGACCGGGGAGCTGTTTTTT
size: few
D: -
J: TRBJ2-2
V: TRBV2
length: 14

CDR3: CASSLAPFSRNEQFF
DNA: TGTGCCAGCAGCTTAGCCCCCTTTAGCCGAAATGAGCAGTTCTTC
size: -
D: -
J: TRBJ2-1
V: TRBV7-2
length: 15

CDR3: CASSTPRIRARSSPLHF
DNA: TGTGCCAGCAGTACCCCGAGAATACGGGCAAGGAGTTCACCCCTCCACTTT
size: -
D: -
J: TRBJ1-6
V: TRBV27
length: 17

CDR3: CASSITRGRASDTQYF
DNA: TGTGCCAGCAGTATAACCAGGGGGAGGGCCTCAGATACGCAGTATTTT
size: -
D: -
J: TRBJ2-3
V: TRBV28
length: 16

CDR3: CASSLAPVPGELFF
DNA: TGTGCCAGCAGCTTGGCGCCGGTACCCGGGGAGCTGTTTTTT
size: -
D: -
J: TRBJ2-2
V: TRBV5-6
length: 14

CDR3: CASSPTGMNTEAFF
DNA: TGTGCCAGTAGTCCGACAGGAATGAACACTGAAGCTTTCTTT
size: -
D: -
J: TRBJ1-1
V: TRBV19
length: 14

CDR3: CASSLVTVSYEQYF
DNA: TGTGCCAGCAGCTTAGTTACAGTCTCCTACGAGCAGTACTTC
size: -
D: -
J: TRBJ2-7
V: TRBV7-8
length: 14

CDR3: CAWTQGEGYTF
DNA: TGTGCCTGGACGCAGGGTGAGGGCTACACCTTC
size: -
D: -
J: TRBJ1-2
V: TRBV30
length: 11

CDR3: CASSKGGLGEQFF
DNA: TGTGCCAGCAGCAAAGGGGGTTTAGGCGAGCAGTTCTTC
size: few
D: -
J: TRBJ2-1
V: TRBV21-1
length: 13

CDR3: CASSLGFSNQPQHF
DNA: TGCGCCAGCAGCTTGGGGTTTAGCAATCAGCCCCAGCATTTT
size: -
D: -
J: TRBJ1-5
V: TRBV5-1
length: 14

CDR3: CASSLDGTYSNQPQHF
DNA: TGTGCCAGCAGCTTAGATGGCACCTATAGCAATCAGCCCCAGCATTTT
size: -
D: -
J: TRBJ1-5
V: TRBV11-2
length: 16

CDR3: CASSLGGNTEAFF
DNA: TGTGCCAGCAGCCTGGGGGGGAACACTGAAGCTTTCTTT
size: -
D: -
J: TRBJ1-1
V: TRBV28
length: 13

CDR3: CASSLVGREMTGELFF
DNA: TGTGCCAGCAGCTTAGTAGGCAGGGAAATGACCGGGGAGCTGTTTTTT
size: -
D: -
J: TRBJ2-2
V: TRBV11-2
length: 16

CDR3: CASSKIGMNTEAFF
DNA: TGTGCCAGCAGCAAAATAGGGATGAACACTGAAGCTTTCTTT
size: -
D: -
J: TRBJ1-1
V: TRBV21-1
length: 14

CDR3: CASSPRGQGSLNEQYF
DNA: TGTGCCAGCAGCCCCCGCGGACAGGGCTCTTTAAACGAGCAGTACTTC
size: -
D: TRBD1
J: TRBJ2-7
V: TRBV7-9
length: 16